This is a list of T cell receptor beta chains from one sample in a study of shared clonotypes between healthy human individuals. Sequencing was performed with immunoSEQ multiplex PCR; in TCRdb, only in-frame clones are kept and a portion is missing. The data show around 1.4 million clones, approximately 98.5% seen once. Specimen: naive CD4+ T cells sorted from blood. Receptors were obtained from a man under 40 in good health. Both conserved end residues are part of each CDR3. Fields, in order: D gene, V gene, J gene, clone size, CDR3 protein, CDR3 DNA. D genes are given only for firm matches. The size field is filled for only some rows; it gives once, few, many or a size class.

d_call: TRBD2
v_call: TRBV27
j_call: TRBJ2-5
clone_size: .
cdr3_aa: CASSLGLAGRETQYF
cdr3_nt: TGTGCCAGCAGCCTGGGACTAGCGGGACGTGAGACCCAGTACTTC

d_call: .
v_call: TRBV7-2
j_call: TRBJ2-1
clone_size: .
cdr3_aa: CASSPSYNEQFF
cdr3_nt: TGTGCCAGCAGCCCCTCCTACAATGAGCAGTTCTTC

d_call: TRBD2
v_call: TRBV5-4
j_call: TRBJ2-1
clone_size: .
cdr3_aa: CASSLGASGSYNEQFF
cdr3_nt: TGTGCCAGCAGCTTGGGTGCTAGCGGGAGTTACAATGAGCAGTTCTTC

d_call: .
v_call: TRBV7-7
j_call: TRBJ2-3
clone_size: .
cdr3_aa: CASSSGYTDTQYF
cdr3_nt: TGTGCTAGCAGCTCGGGTTACACAGATACGCAGTATTTT

d_call: .
v_call: TRBV2
j_call: TRBJ1-5
clone_size: .
cdr3_aa: CASIQGRGEPQHF
cdr3_nt: TGTGCCAGCATCCAGGGGCGCGGTGAGCCCCAGCATTTT

d_call: .
v_call: TRBV4-1
j_call: TRBJ2-5
clone_size: once
cdr3_aa: CASSGRAEKTQYF
cdr3_nt: TGCGCCAGCAGCGGCCGCGCGGAGAAGACCCAGTACTTC

d_call: .
v_call: TRBV4-3
j_call: TRBJ1-2
clone_size: .
cdr3_aa: CASSQDAGSRAGGYTF
cdr3_nt: TGCGCCAGCAGCCAAGATGCGGGGTCCAGGGCAGGTGGCTACACCTTC

d_call: .
v_call: TRBV2
j_call: TRBJ1-4
clone_size: .
cdr3_aa: CASSEQGGEKLFF
cdr3_nt: TGTGCCAGCAGTGAACAGGGAGGTGAAAAACTGTTTTTT

d_call: TRBD1
v_call: TRBV29-1
j_call: TRBJ2-7
clone_size: .
cdr3_aa: CSTRQGPYEQYF
cdr3_nt: TGCAGCACCAGACAGGGCCCCTACGAGCAGTACTTC

d_call: TRBD1
v_call: TRBV4-1
j_call: TRBJ2-7
clone_size: .
cdr3_aa: CASSHTDRGYEQYF
cdr3_nt: TGCGCCAGCAGCCATACAGACAGGGGTTACGAGCAGTACTTC

d_call: .
v_call: TRBV23-1
j_call: TRBJ2-3
clone_size: .
cdr3_aa: CASTDSRTDTQYF
cdr3_nt: TGCGCCAGCACGGACTCACGCACAGATACGCAGTATTTT

d_call: TRBD1
v_call: TRBV6-5
j_call: TRBJ2-7
clone_size: .
cdr3_aa: CASIHTGTGLYEQYF
cdr3_nt: TGTGCCAGCATACACACCGGGACAGGTCTCTACGAGCAGTACTTC

d_call: .
v_call: TRBV9
j_call: TRBJ1-1
clone_size: .
cdr3_aa: CASGPSLGGQLNTEAFF
cdr3_nt: TGTGCCAGCGGACCGTCCCTCGGGGGGCAATTGAACACTGAAGCTTTCTTT

d_call: .
v_call: TRBV19
j_call: TRBJ1-4
clone_size: .
cdr3_aa: CASIGARTTNEKLFF
cdr3_nt: TGTGCCAGTATAGGGGCGCGGACAACTAATGAAAAACTGTTTTTT